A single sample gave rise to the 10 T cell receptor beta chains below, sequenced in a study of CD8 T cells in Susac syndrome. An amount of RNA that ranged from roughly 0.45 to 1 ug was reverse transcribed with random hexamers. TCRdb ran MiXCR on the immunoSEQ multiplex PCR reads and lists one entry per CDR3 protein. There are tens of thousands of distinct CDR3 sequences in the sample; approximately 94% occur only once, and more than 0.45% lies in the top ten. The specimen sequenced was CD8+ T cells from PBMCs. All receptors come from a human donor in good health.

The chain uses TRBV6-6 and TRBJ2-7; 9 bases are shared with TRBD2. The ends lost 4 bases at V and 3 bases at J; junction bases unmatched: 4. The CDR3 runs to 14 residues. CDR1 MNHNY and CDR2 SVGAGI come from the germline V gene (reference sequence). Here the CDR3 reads CASSLAGEYYEQYF. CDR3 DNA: TGTGCCAGCAGTTTAGCGGGAGAGTACTACGAGCAGTACTTC.

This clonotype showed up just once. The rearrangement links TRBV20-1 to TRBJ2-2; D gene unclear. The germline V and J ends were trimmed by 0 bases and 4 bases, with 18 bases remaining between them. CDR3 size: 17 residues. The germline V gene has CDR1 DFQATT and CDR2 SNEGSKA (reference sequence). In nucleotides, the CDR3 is TGCAGTGCTAGAGATCGGGCAGGCGCTGAAGTCACCGGGGAGCTGTTTTTT. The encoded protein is CSARDRAGAEVTGELFF.

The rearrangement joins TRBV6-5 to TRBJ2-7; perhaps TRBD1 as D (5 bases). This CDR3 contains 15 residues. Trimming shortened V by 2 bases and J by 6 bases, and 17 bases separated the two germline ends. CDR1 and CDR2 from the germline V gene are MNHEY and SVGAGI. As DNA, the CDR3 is TGTGCCAGCAGTTACGGGCGGTTAGGGGCTGGCGAGCAGTACTTC. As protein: CASSYGRLGAGEQYF.

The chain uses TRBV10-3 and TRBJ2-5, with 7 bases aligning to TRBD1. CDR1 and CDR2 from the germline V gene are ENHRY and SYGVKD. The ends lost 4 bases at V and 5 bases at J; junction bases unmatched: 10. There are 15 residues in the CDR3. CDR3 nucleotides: TGTGCCATCAGTGGAGAGATGGAACAGGGGGAGACCCAGTACTTC. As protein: CAISGEMEQGETQYF.

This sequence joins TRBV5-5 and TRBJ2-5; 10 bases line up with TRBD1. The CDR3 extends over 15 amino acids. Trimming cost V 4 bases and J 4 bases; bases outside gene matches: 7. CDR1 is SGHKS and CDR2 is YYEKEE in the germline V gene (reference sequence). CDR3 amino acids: CASSTGDRGPETQYF. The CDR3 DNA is TGTGCCAGCAGCACGGGAGACAGGGGGCCAGAGACCCAGTACTTC.

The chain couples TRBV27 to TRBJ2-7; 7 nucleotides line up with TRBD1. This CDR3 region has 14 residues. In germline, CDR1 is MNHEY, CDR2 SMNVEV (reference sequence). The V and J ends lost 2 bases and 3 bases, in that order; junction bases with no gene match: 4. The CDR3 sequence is CASSLRDSYYEQYF. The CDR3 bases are TGTGCCAGCAGTTTACGGGACAGCTACTACGAGCAGTACTTC.

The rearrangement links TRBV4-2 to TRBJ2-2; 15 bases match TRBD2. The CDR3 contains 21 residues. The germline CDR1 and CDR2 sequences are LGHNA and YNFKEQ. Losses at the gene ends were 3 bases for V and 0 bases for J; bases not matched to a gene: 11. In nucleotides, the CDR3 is TGTGCCAGCAGCCACCCCGGACTAGCGGGAGGGCCTTTCGCGAACACCGGGGAGCTGTTTTTT. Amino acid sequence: CASSHPGLAGGPFANTGELFF.

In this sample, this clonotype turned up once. The chain's CDR3 is CASNPRDKYNEQFF. The DNA of the CDR3 is TGTGCCAGCAATCCCCGGGACAAATACAATGAGCAGTTCTTC. The V gene is TRBV7-9, the J gene TRBJ2-1, with D possibly TRBD1 on 6 matching bases. The V end was cut by 7 bases, the J end by 4 bases, with 14 bases between. The germline V gene encodes CDR1 SEHNR and CDR2 FQNEAQ (reference sequence). The CDR3 covers 14 residues.

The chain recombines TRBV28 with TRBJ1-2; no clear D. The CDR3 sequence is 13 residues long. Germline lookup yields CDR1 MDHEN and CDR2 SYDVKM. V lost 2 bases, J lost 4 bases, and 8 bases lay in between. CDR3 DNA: TGTGCCAGCAGTTTAGTGACGGCCTATGGCTACACCTTC. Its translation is CASSLVTAYGYTF.

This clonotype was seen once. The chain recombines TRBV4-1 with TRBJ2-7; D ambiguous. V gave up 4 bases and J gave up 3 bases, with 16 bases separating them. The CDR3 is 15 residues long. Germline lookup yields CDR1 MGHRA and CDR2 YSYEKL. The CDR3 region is CASSPTSGHLYEQYF. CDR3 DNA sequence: TGCGCCAGCAGCCCGACCTCGGGTCACCTCTACGAGCAGTACTTC.